This T cell receptor (beta chain) appears in the sequencing data of a study of blood T cell repertoires in COVID-19. Profiling relied on immunoSEQ multiplex PCR, and the TCRdb table lists in-frame clones only, not all of them. The sample shows 75,000 to 80,000 clones, around 83% of them seen only once. The CDR3 is 16 amino acids. Germline CDR1 and CDR2: LGHNT and FRNRAP. The V gene lost 0 bases and the J gene lost 9 bases, with 21 bases spanning the gap. Sequencing input: peripheral blood. The genes are TRBV12-5 and TRBJ2-7; possibly TRBD2 for D (6 bases). The TCR comes from a man aged 55 to 70 with COVID-19, enrolled during active disease. Here the CDR3 reads CASGLVPVEGKERQYF. The CDR3 region has the DNA TGTGCTAGTGGTTTGGTACCAGTGGAGGGTAAGGAGAGGCAGTACTTC. The whole variable domain, filled in from reference TRBV12-5 and TRBJ2-7, reads DARVTQTPRHKVTEMGQEVTMRCQPILGHNTVFWYRQTMMQGLELLAYFRNRAPLDDSGMPKDRFSAEMPDATLATLKIQPSEPRDSAVYFCASGLVPVEGKERQYFGPGTRLTVT.